This T cell receptor beta chain was captured by sequencing in a study of control samples from healthy donors and cancer patients. Repertoires were generated with immunoSEQ multiplex PCR, while TCRdb's copy carries only in-frame clones and drops some. The table lists fewer than 90,000 clones, approximately 80% of them singletons. The V end lost 0 bases, the J end lost 3 bases, and 15 bases lay between the germline ends. Germline V gives CDR1 MNHEY, CDR2 SVGAGI. CDR3 length equals 16 residues. The TCR was taken from a man in his fifties or sixties in good health. Sequenced: blood. V and J are TRBV6-5 and TRBJ2-7, with no clear D. CDR3 loop: CASSYSINGPGYEQYF. In nucleotides, the CDR3 is TGTGCCAGCAGTTACTCGATAAACGGTCCGGGCTACGAGCAGTACTTC.